A single sample is the source of the 15 T cell receptor beta chains below, sequenced in a study of identical twins. TCRdb independently ran MiXCR on the 5' RACE reads; one entry per CDR3 protein. The sample consists of some 660,000 distinct CDR3 sequences, 8% to 9% of them appearing once. The same data also went into a second study, on yellow fever vaccine responses in identical twins.

Sequenced material: PBMCs. These receptors all stem from a woman under 30 in good health.

In its sample, this clonotype was seen a few times. The V gene is TRBV15, the J gene TRBJ2-1; D might be TRBD1 (5 bases). V was clipped by 6 bases and J by 5 bases, with 11 bases between them. CDR3 length: 13 amino acids. Germline V CDR1 and CDR2: LNHNV, YYDKDF (reference sequence). The CDR3 spells CATRDRGNNEQFF. CDR3 DNA sequence: TGTGCCACCAGGGATAGGGGTAACAATGAGCAGTTCTTC.

This clonotype was detected many times. The chain combines TRBV5-5 with TRBJ1-4; TRBD1 aligns across 8 bases. This CDR3 has 13 residues. V shed 1 base, J shed 8 bases, and the junction held 1 base outside the gene matches. Germline V gene data show CDR1 as SGHKS and CDR2 as YYEKEE (reference sequence). The CDR3 DNA follows: TGTGCCAGCAGCTTGACAGGGGGGGAAAAACTGTTTTTT. Its translation is CASSLTGGEKLFF.

Concerning this clonotype itself: This may be a read error: a much more frequent sequence differs by one nucleotide. The rearrangement joins TRBV12-3 or TRBV12-4 to TRBJ2-2; possible D gene TRBD2, 7 bases. Between the trimmed V and J ends, which lost 5 bases and 7 bases, there was a span of 14 bases. The length of the CDR3 is 14 residues. The CDR3 reads CASSIKGGIGELFF. The CDR3 DNA sequence: TGTGCCAGCAGTATAAAGGGGGGGATCGGGGAGCTGTTTTTT.

This clonotype was seen more than once but under ten times. The chain recombines TRBV20-1 with TRBJ1-4; no definite D call. CDR3 length equals 16 residues. Trimming stripped 1 base from V and 0 bases from J, with 12 bases between. CDR1 is DFQATT and CDR2 is SNEGSKA in the germline V gene (reference sequence). The CDR3 sequence: CSARVLSGATNEKLFF. The CDR3 bases are TGCAGTGCTAGAGTCCTATCCGGTGCAACTAATGAAAAACTGTTTTTT.

This clonotype occurred a few times. This rearrangement joins TRBV7-9 to TRBJ2-1; D is unresolved. Trimming cost V 5 bases and J 7 bases, with 12 bases left between them. The CDR3 is made up of 13 amino acids. Germline V gene sequence: CDR1 SEHNR, CDR2 FQNEAQ (reference sequence). The CDR3 loop reads CASSRYVDNEQFF. CDR3 coding DNA: TGTGCCAGCAGCCGATACGTCGATAATGAGCAGTTCTTC.

This clonotype was counted many times. V gene TRBV4-3 combines with J gene TRBJ2-3; tentative D call: TRBD2 (5 bases). CDR1 and CDR2 (germline): LGHNA, YSLEER. With 1 base removed from V and 1 base from J, the gap between germline ends came to 15 bases. This CDR3 is built from 17 residues. The CDR3 DNA reads as TGCGCCAGCAGCCAAGGGGGTTTGCTAGCAGGCACAGATACGCAGTATTTT. It translates to CASSQGGLLAGTDTQYF.

V and J are TRBV5-1 and TRBJ2-2; 9 bases are shared with TRBD1. The CDR3 sequence is 15 residues long. After removal of 4 bases from V and 6 bases from J, the junction contained 7 bases not matched to a gene. Germline V gives CDR1 SGHRS, CDR2 YFSETQ. The CDR3 reads CASSPGTGTAGELFF. In nucleotides, the CDR3 is TGCGCCAGCAGCCCCGGGACAGGGACCGCCGGGGAGCTGTTTTTT.

This clonotype turned up a few times. This rearrangement joins TRBV11-1 to TRBJ1-2; D possibly corresponds to TRBD1 (6 bases). This CDR3 region has 18 residues. The germline V gene encodes CDR1 SGHAT and CDR2 FQDESV (reference sequence). The V gene lost 1 base and the J gene lost 1 base, with 19 bases spanning the gap. The CDR3 protein is CASSLDAFGGPNNYGYTF. CDR3 bases: TGTGCCAGCAGCTTAGACGCATTTGGGGGCCCGAATAACTATGGCTACACCTTC. Variable domain in full (rest from reference TRBV11-1 and TRBJ1-2): EAEVAQSPRYKITEKSQAVAFWCDPISGHATLYWYRQILGQGPELLVQFQDESVVDDSQLPKDRFSAERLKGVDSTLKIQPAELGDSAMYLCASSLDAFGGPNNYGYTFGSGTRLTVV.

This clonotype was found many times. The germline gene is not matched at one end of the junction; a read error may be the cause. V is TRBV19 and J is TRBJ2-5; maybe TRBD1 (5 bases). The CDR3 is 12 amino acids. The germline V gene has CDR1 LNHDA and CDR2 SQIVND (reference sequence). CDR3 region: CASRDRQETQYF. CDR3 DNA: TGCGCCAGCAGGGATCGACAAGAGACCCAGTACTTC.

This chain links TRBV27 with TRBJ1-6, with TRBD1 identical over 9 bases. J was trimmed by 8 bases and V by 3 bases; bases with no gene match: 2. The CDR3 has 14 amino acids. CDR1 MNHEY and CDR2 SMNVEV come from the germline V gene (reference sequence). The DNA for the CDR3 is TGTGCCAGCAGTTTTAGGACAGGGGATTCACCCCTCCACTTT. Translation: CASSFRTGDSPLHF.

About this clonotype: With a much larger clone just one base away, this may be a read error. The chain recombines TRBV20-1 with TRBJ2-5; 13 bases are shared with TRBD2. Germline values: CDR1 DFQATT, CDR2 SNEGSKA (reference sequence). The CDR3 runs to 15 residues. CDR3: CSASQLAGGPEIQYF. The DNA for the CDR3 is TGCAGTGCTAGTCAACTAGCGGGAGGGCCGGAGATCCAGTACTTC.

The genes are TRBV10-3 and TRBJ2-2, with 10 bases aligning to TRBD2. CDR3 size: 15 residues. V lost 10 bases and J lost 4; bases outside the gene matches: 9. The germline V gene has CDR1 ENHRY and CDR2 SYGVKD. The CDR3 region is CATSALAGVTGELFF. DNA of the CDR3: TGTGCCACCTCGGCCCTAGCGGGGGTCACCGGGGAGCTGTTTTTT.

This clonotype has a handful of counts. CDR3 sequence reads: CAITTGLAGFDEQYF. The CDR3 region has the DNA TGTGCCATCACCACCGGACTAGCGGGATTCGACGAGCAGTACTTC. The rearrangement joins TRBV10-3 to TRBJ2-7, with 12 bases lining up with TRBD2. Germline CDR1 ENHRY, CDR2 SYGVKD. The CDR3 totals 15 residues. V dropped 7 bases and J dropped 5; count of bases not matched to a gene: 9.

The sample holds a few counts of this clonotype. This sequence joins TRBV27 and TRBJ2-1, with D possibly TRBD2 on 5 matching bases. CDR3 length: 15 residues. V was trimmed by 7 bases and J by 4 bases, leaving 17 bases between them. CDR1 and CDR2 from the germline V gene are MNHEY and SMNVEV (reference sequence). The DNA of the CDR3 is TGTGCCAGCACAGGCGGGCTTAATACATACAATGAGCAGTTCTTC. Translated: CASTGGLNTYNEQFF.

This clonotype was seen many times. This sequence joins TRBV7-8 and TRBJ2-2; 7 bases are shared with TRBD2. From germline, CDR1 is SGHVS and CDR2 FQNEAQ. V shed 3 bases, J shed 3 bases, and the junction held 4 bases outside the gene matches. This CDR3 comprises 15 residues. The CDR3 is CASSFVGRDTGELFF. CDR3 nucleotides: TGTGCCAGCAGCTTTGTAGGGAGGGACACCGGGGAGCTGTTTTTT. The complete variable domain, with remaining parts taken from reference TRBV7-8 and TRBJ2-2, reads GAGVSQSPRYKVAKRGQDVALRCDPISGHVSLFWYQQALGQGPEFLTYFQNEAQLDKSGLPSDRFFAERPEGSVSTLKIQRTQQEDSAVYLCASSFVGRDTGELFFGEGSRLTVL.